This T cell receptor (beta chain) originates from a study of CD8 T cells in ankylosing spondylitis. The study's findings and limits: From matched ankylosing spondylitis synovial fluid, disease-linked clones were reportedly recovered at significantly enriched levels.

J was trimmed by 4 bases and V by 5 bases; bases with no gene match: 11. The CDR3 length is 16 residues. Details on this clonotype: The antigen is not known.

Construction of TCR beta libraries was performed using quantitative 5'-RACE with molecular barcodes. TCRdb fed the 5' RACE reads into MiXCR, producing one record per CDR3 protein. The repertoire holds about 240,000 distinct CDR3 sequences, with 8% to 9.5% as singletons. Sequencing was carried out using blood, either unsorted or a sorted T cell fraction (not recorded which). The TCR was taken from a male donor with ankylosing spondylitis or in good health (not recorded which). This chain links TRBV12-3 or TRBV12-4 with TRBJ1-2, with 9 bases that match TRBD1. The CDR3: CASSPRDRAPGYGYTF. The CDR3 coding sequence is TGTGCCAGCAGTCCGCGGGACAGGGCTCCCGGCTATGGCTACACCTTC.